This T cell receptor (beta chain) was recorded in a study of T cell responses to AZD1222 COVID-19 vaccine. Study-wide context: Both about-4-week and about-12-week second-dose recipients were combined. Study observations and caveats: It was only a handful of AZD1222 recipients who were seropositive at baseline. There were mostly white British donors and more females than males, and clonal diversity was possibly underestimated.

Germline lookup yields CDR1 LNHDA and CDR2 SQIVND (reference sequence). V was clipped by 5 bases and J by 3 bases; unmatched bases: 7. The length of the CDR3 is 15 residues. Of note for this clone: Antigen unknown.

Assay: immunoSEQ multiplex PCR; the TCRdb copy retains only in-frame clones and omits some. The sample records 150,000 or so clones, 80% to 90% being singletons. The source is an adult in good health. The chain recombines TRBV19 with TRBJ2-1, with TRBD1 identical over 7 bases. The material was peripheral blood, obtained on day 0 of AZD1222 vaccination. The CDR3 is CASSPKTGYYNEQFF. The CDR3 DNA is TGTGCCAGTAGTCCTAAGACAGGGTACTACAATGAGCAGTTCTTC.